The present T cell receptor beta chain was sequenced within a study of blood T cell repertoires in COVID-19. Study context: There were acute and convalescent COVID-19 samples, and they came from the United States, Italy and Spain.

Germline values: CDR1 MGHRA, CDR2 YSYEKL. J was trimmed by 2 bases and V by 1 base; bases with no gene match: 12. CDR3 length: 18 amino acids. How the authors handled the data: Amplification of reference gene primers provided the estimated nucleated cell counts. The method was immunoSEQ multiplex PCR; TCRdb's version includes in-frame clones alone and lacks a portion of them. V and J calls and clone size come straight from that table; D and trimming were deduced from the DNA. The data contain under 350,000 clones, 83% of them singletons. Specimen: peripheral blood. The chain uses TRBV4-1 and TRBJ2-3, with 7 bases matching TRBD2. The source of this sequence is a woman aged 45-65 years who had recovered from COVID-19. DNA of the CDR3: TGCGCCAGCAGCCAAGGGACCAGCGGGGCCGACTTCACAGATACGCAGTATTTT. This gives the protein CASSQGTSGADFTDTQYF.